The rows below give T cell receptor beta chains drawn from one sample of a study of blood T cell repertoires in COVID-19. Generated by immunoSEQ multiplex PCR, the TCRdb table keeps only in-frame clones and is missing some. The data contain about 320,000 clones, under 90% of them seen just once; the ten biggest clones take up approximately 5.2%. Sample: PBMCs or T cells enriched from blood (not recorded which). The source is a man in his 60s who had recovered from COVID-19. Each CDR3 is given with its conserved first and last residue. The order of the fields is clone size, D gene, V gene, J gene, CDR3 DNA, CDR3 protein. A D gene is named only where the DNA matches it firmly. A clone size is listed for some rows: how often the clone was seen (once, few, many), or a class if it is expanded.

-	-	TRBV6-5	TRBJ2-1	TGTGCCAGCAGTTACGGCAGTCCGTCTGTTGAGCAGTTCTTC	CASSYGSPSVEQFF
-	TRBD1	TRBV24-1	TRBJ2-2	TGTGCCACCAGTGATTTGAGGACAGGGGCCGGGGAGCTGTTTTTT	CATSDLRTGAGELFF
-	-	TRBV12-3/TRBV12-4	TRBJ2-3	TGTGCCAGCAGTTTCGGAGGCCCAGATACGCAGTATTTT	CASSFGGPDTQYF
-	TRBD2	TRBV9	TRBJ2-2	TGTGCCAGCAGCGTAGGGGCTAGCGGTATGAACACCGGGGAGCTGTTTTTT	CASSVGASGMNTGELFF
once	TRBD2	TRBV28	TRBJ2-1	TGTGCCCACCAAAACCCGGGACTAGGAAAAAGTGAGCAGTTCTTC	CAHQNPGLGKSEQFF
-	TRBD1	TRBV5-6	TRBJ2-1	TGTGCCAGCAGCGGGACAGATTTCAGTGAGCAGTTCTTC	CASSGTDFSEQFF
-	-	TRBV5-8	TRBJ2-7	TGTGCCAGCACCCTTAGCGGTACCTACGAGCAGTACTTC	CASTLSGTYEQYF
few	-	TRBV11-2	TRBJ2-7	TGTGCCAGCAGCTTAGATGAGGCTTCCGGGACAATTAGCAACGAGCAGTACTTC	CASSLDEASGTISNEQYF
-	-	TRBV11-2	TRBJ2-4	TGTGCCAGCAGCCCCTCCCCCCCTTTAAACATTCAGTACTTC	CASSPSPPLNIQYF
-	TRBD1	TRBV27	TRBJ2-3	TGTGCCAGCAGCCGACAGGGAAGCACAGATACGCAGTATTTT	CASSRQGSTDTQYF
-	TRBD1	TRBV28	TRBJ1-5	TGTGCCAGCAGTATTACGGACAGGTTCAATCAGCCCCAGCATTTT	CASSITDRFNQPQHF
once	-	TRBV24-1	TRBJ2-1	TGTGCCACCAGTGATCCGACGGACAGTCCTTCCTACAATGAGCAGTTCTTC	CATSDPTDSPSYNEQFF
-	TRBD1	TRBV5-8	TRBJ2-1	TGTGCCAGCAGCCCACGGACAGGGCAATCCTACAATGAGCAGTTCTTC	CASSPRTGQSYNEQFF
once	-	TRBV18	TRBJ1-2	TGTGCCAGCTCCTCCGACAGGATCTATGGCTACACCTTC	CASSSDRIYGYTF
-	TRBD2	TRBV5-1	TRBJ2-3	TGCGCCAGCAGCTTTGGGGCTAGCGGGACTTTGGATACGCAGTATTTT	CASSFGASGTLDTQYF
few	-	TRBV11-2	TRBJ2-1	TGTGCCAGCAGCTTAGTACTAACCTCCTACAATGAGCAGTTCTTC	CASSLVLTSYNEQFF
-	-	TRBV18	TRBJ2-5	TGTGCCAGCGCGACAGGGAGGGAGACCCAGTACTTC	CASATGRETQYF
-	TRBD1	TRBV18	TRBJ2-1	TGTGCCAGCTCACCGGGCCTGCGACAGGGATCCTACAATGAGCAGTTCTTC	CASSPGLRQGSYNEQFF
-	TRBD1	TRBV27	TRBJ1-4	TGTGCCAGCAGTTTACCAAAGGACAGGTCTAATGAAAAACTGTTTTTT	CASSLPKDRSNEKLFF
once	-	TRBV6-6	TRBJ1-2	TGTGCCAGCAGCCTAATGACAATTCCCTTAAACTATGGCTACACCTTC	CASSLMTIPLNYGYTF
-	-	TRBV7-8	TRBJ2-7	TGTGCCAGCCGCCGAGGGGGAGCCTCCTACGAGCAGTACTTC	CASRRGGASYEQYF
-	TRBD2	TRBV5-4	TRBJ2-3	TGTGCCAGCAGCAAGGTAGCGGGGGGCACAGATACGCAGTATTTT	CASSKVAGGTDTQYF
once	TRBD1	TRBV5-1	TRBJ1-4	TGCGCCAGCAGCTTGGGCCCCGACAGGGGAGCTGAAAAACTGTTTTTT	CASSLGPDRGAEKLFF
-	TRBD1	TRBV18	TRBJ2-3	TGTGCCAGCTCACCGCCGGGACAGAGCACAGATACGCAGTATTTT	CASSPPGQSTDTQYF
-	TRBD2	TRBV28	TRBJ2-2	TGTGCCAGCAGAGAAAGGGGACTAGCGGGAGGGCTCCGCACCGGGGAGCTGTTTTTT	CASRERGLAGGLRTGELFF
-	-	TRBV18	TRBJ1-6	TGTGCCAGCTCACCAATGCAGGGTCAGAATTCACCCCTCCACTTT	CASSPMQGQNSPLHF
-	TRBD2	TRBV27	TRBJ2-5	TGTGCCAGCAGTTTACTAGCGGGAGGTATACAAGAGACCCAGTACTTC	CASSLLAGGIQETQYF
-	TRBD1	TRBV10-3	TRBJ2-7	TGTGCCATCAGTAAGGACCTGGACAGGGGAGGGGACGAGCAGTACTTC	CAISKDLDRGGDEQYF
-	-	TRBV6-5	TRBJ2-2	TGTGCCAGCAGAAAGGGGTCGGGCACCGGGGAGCTGTTTTTT	CASRKGSGTGELFF
-	-	TRBV29-1	TRBJ1-1	TGCAGCGTTGTCGACAAAGGCACTGAAGCTTTCTTT	CSVVDKGTEAFF
-	-	TRBV28	TRBJ1-5	TGTGCCAGCAGTCCACTTCTACAGGGCGAACAGCCCCAGCATTTT	CASSPLLQGEQPQHF
-	TRBD2	TRBV7-9	TRBJ2-6	TGTGCCAGCAGCTTACGTAGCGGGAGGGGCGGGGCCAACGTCCTGACTTTC	CASSLRSGRGGANVLTF
-	-	TRBV27	TRBJ2-7	TGTGCCAGCAGTCCCCCCCGCGCGGGACCCCTCTCCTACGAGCAGTACTTC	CASSPPRAGPLSYEQYF
-	-	TRBV7-2	TRBJ2-5	TGTGCCAGCAGCTTATTTGGGCGGGACCAGTACCAAGAGACCCAGTACTTC	CASSLFGRDQYQETQYF
-	TRBD1	TRBV5-1	TRBJ1-6	TGCGCCAGCAGCTCCCAGGACAGGGGGGCCTCACCCCTCCACTTT	CASSSQDRGASPLHF
-	TRBD1	TRBV6-2/TRBV6-3	TRBJ1-5	TGTGCCAGCAGTGGGACAGGGGGCGCCGGTCAGCCCCAGCATTTT	CASSGTGGAGQPQHF